This T cell receptor (beta chain) was retrieved from a study of T cell changes during pregnancy in multiple sclerosis. V was clipped by 0 bases and J by 5 bases; unmatched bases: 6. The length of the CDR3 is 15 residues. From germline, CDR1 is SGDLS and CDR2 YYNGEE. Sequencing was performed with immunoSEQ multiplex PCR; in TCRdb, only in-frame clones are kept and a portion is missing. The profile covers around 95,000 clones, with 92% appearing a single time and roughly 2.3% taken by the ten largest. The sequence was collected from a female donor in good health, enrolled as a control in a pregnancy study. Sequenced material: peripheral blood, taken after pregnancy. The V call is TRBV9, the J call TRBJ2-3; 7 nucleotides match TRBD2. The DNA for the CDR3 is TGTGCCAGCAGCGTAGGGGTGGGGGGGATAGATACGCAGTATTTT. The encoded protein is CASSVGVGGIDTQYF.